The sequence of this T cell receptor (beta chain) was determined in a study of molecular identifiers for immune sequencing clone quantification. The authors sorted naive CD8 T cells as CD8+CD4-CCR7+CD45RA+. TCRdb passed the PCR reads through MiXCR, listing each CDR3 protein once. The repertoire has 550,000 to 750,000 distinct CDR3 sequences, nearly 20% of them found once; the top ten carry 0.85% to 0.9%. This clonotype was detected many times. The sample taken for sequencing was naive CD8+ T cells from blood, with Jurkat cell RNA spiked in. Subset in this sample: FACS-sorted CD8+CD4-CCR7+CD45RA+ naive T cells. The sequence came from a human donor in good health. Some libraries in this study had Jurkat cell RNA spiked in.

CDR3 nucleotides: TGCGCCAGCAGCCGCCAACCGCAGGGCGATACGCAGTATTTT. It specifies CASSRQPQGDTQYF. This chain links TRBV4-1 with TRBJ2-3, with D perhaps matching TRBD1 (5 bases). V gave up 4 bases and J gave up 6 bases, with 14 bases separating them. Germline V lookup: CDR1 MGHRA, CDR2 YSYEKL. This CDR3 has 14 residues.